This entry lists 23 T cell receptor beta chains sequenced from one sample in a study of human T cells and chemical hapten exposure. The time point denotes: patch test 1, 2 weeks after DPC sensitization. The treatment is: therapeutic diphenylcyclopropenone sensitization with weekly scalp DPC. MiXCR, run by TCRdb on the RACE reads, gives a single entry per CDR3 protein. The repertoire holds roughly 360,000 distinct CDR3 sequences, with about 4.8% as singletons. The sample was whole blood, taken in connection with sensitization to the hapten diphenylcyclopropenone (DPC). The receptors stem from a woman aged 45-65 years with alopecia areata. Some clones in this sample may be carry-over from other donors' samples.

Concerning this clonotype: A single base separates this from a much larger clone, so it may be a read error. CDR3 coding DNA: TGTGCCAGCAGTTTGGACAGCGCCTATAATGCACCCCTCCACTTT. Its protein is CASSLDSAYNAPLHF. The chain is built from TRBV7-9 and TRBJ1-6; D perhaps matches TRBD1 (6 bases). The CDR3 spans 15 residues. Germline CDR1 SEHNR, CDR2 FQNEAQ (reference sequence).

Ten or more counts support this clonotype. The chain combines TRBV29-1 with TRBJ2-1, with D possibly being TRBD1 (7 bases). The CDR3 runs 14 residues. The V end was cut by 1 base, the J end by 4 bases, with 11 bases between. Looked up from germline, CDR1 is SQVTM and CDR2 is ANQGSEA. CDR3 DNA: TGCAGCGTTGAAGGGCCAGGGGGGTACAATGAGCAGTTCTTC. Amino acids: CSVEGPGGYNEQFF.

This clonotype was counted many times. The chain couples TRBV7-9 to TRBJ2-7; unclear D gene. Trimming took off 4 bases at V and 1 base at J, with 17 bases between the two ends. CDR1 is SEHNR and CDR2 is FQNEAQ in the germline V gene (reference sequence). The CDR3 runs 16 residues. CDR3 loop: CASSSPLQTGSYEQYF. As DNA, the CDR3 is TGTGCCAGCAGCTCACCCCTCCAGACTGGGTCCTACGAGCAGTACTTC.

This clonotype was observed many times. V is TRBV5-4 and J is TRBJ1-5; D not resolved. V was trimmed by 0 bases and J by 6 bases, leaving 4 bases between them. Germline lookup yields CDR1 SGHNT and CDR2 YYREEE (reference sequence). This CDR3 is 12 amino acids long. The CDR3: CASSLDSQPQHF. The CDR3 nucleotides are TGTGCCAGCAGCTTGGATTCTCAGCCCCAGCATTTT.

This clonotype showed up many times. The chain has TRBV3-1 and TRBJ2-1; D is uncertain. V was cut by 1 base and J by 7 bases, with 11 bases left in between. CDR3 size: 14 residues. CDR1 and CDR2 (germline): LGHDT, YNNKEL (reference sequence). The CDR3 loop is CASSQGTPRNEQFF. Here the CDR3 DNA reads TGTGCCAGCAGCCAAGGTACTCCGAGGAATGAGCAGTTCTTC.

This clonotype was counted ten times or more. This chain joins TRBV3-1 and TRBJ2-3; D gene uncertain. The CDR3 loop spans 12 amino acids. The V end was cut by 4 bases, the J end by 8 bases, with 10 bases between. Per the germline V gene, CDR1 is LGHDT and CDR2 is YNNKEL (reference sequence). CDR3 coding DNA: TGTGCCAGCAGCCCCTCTATCGGTACGCAGTATTTT. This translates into CASSPSIGTQYF.

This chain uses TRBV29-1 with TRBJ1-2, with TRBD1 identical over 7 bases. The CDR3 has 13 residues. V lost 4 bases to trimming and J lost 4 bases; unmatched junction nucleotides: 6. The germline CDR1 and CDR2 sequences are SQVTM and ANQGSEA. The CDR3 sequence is CSVASTGIYGYTF. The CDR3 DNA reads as TGCAGCGTTGCATCGACAGGGATCTATGGCTACACCTTC.

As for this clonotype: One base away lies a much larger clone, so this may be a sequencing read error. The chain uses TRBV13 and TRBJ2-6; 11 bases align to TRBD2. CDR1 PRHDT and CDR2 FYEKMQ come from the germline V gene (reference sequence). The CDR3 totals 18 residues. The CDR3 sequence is CASSSGLAGPSGANVMTF. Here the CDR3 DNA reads TGTGCCAGCAGCTCAGGACTAGCGGGCCCTTCCGGGGCCAACGTCATGACTTTC.

The CDR3 is CASSLGRNRAFF. DNA for the CDR3: TGTGCCAGCAGCTTAGGGAGGAACAGGGCTTTCTTT. V is TRBV13 and J is TRBJ1-1, with a weak D call TRBD1 (5 bases). Trimming took off 0 bases at V and 11 bases at J, with 10 bases between the two ends. Germline lookup yields CDR1 PRHDT and CDR2 FYEKMQ (reference sequence). The CDR3 is 12 amino acids.

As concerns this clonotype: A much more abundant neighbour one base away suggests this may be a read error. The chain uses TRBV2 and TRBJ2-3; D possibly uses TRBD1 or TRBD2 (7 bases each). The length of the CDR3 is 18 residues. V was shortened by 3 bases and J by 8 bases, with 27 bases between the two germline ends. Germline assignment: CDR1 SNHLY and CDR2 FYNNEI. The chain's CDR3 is CASSEGPIAGASGGTQYF. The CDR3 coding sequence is TGTGCCAGCAGTGAGGGGCCAATTGCGGGGGCCTCAGGGGGTACGCAGTATTTT.

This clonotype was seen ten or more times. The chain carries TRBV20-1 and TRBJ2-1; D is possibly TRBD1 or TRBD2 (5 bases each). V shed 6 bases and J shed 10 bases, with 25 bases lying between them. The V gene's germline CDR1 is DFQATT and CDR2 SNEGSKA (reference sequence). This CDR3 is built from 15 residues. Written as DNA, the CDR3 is TGCAGTGCGAGGGACCGGGGCAGTATTGGAAAGGAGCAGTTCTTC. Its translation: CSARDRGSIGKEQFF.

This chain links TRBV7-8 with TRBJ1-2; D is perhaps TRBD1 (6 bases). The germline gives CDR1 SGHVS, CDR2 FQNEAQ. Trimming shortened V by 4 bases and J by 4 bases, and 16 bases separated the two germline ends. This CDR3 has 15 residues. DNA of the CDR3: TGTGCCAGCAGCTCCCAAAACAGGGCGGGCTATGGCTACACCTTC. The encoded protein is CASSSQNRAGYGYTF.

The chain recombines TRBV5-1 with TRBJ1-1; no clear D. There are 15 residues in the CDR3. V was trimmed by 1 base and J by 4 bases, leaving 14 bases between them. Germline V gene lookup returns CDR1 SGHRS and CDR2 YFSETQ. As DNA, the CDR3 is TGCGCCAGCAGCTTGCGTTGGGAGAAGGTCACTGAAGCTTTCTTT. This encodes CASSLRWEKVTEAFF.

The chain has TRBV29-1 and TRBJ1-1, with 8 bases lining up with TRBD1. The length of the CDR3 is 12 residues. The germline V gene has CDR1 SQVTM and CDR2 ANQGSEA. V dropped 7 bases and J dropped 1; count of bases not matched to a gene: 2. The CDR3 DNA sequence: TGCAGCGCAGGGACAGGGAACACTGAAGCTTTCTTT. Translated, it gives CSAGTGNTEAFF.

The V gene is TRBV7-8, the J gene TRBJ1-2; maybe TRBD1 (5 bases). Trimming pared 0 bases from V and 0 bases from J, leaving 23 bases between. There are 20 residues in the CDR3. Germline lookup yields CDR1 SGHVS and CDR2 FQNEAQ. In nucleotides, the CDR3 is TGTGCCAGCAGCTTAGCAGGGGTGCGCTTGGACAAGGGAGCTAACTATGGCTACACCTTC. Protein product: CASSLAGVRLDKGANYGYTF.

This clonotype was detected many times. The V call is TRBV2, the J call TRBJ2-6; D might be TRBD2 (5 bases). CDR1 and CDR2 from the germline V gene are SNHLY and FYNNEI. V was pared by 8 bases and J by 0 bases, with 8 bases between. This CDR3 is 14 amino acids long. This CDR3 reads CASLRDSGANVLTF. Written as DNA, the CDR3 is TGTGCCAGCCTTCGGGACTCTGGGGCCAACGTCCTGACTTTC.

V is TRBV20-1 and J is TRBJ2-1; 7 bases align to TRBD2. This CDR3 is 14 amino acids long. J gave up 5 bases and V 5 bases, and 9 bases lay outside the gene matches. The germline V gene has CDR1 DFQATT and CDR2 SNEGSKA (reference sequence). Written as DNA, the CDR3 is TGCAGTGCTGCTAGGACTAGTACCCACAATGAGCAGTTCTTC. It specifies CSAARTSTHNEQFF.

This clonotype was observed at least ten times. CDR3 sequence: CAWRQGLAGVSYNEQFF. The CDR3 DNA sequence: TGTGCCTGGAGGCAGGGACTAGCGGGGGTCTCCTACAATGAGCAGTTCTTC. The chain carries TRBV30 and TRBJ2-1; TRBD2 matches 14 bases. V trimming: 3 bases; J trimming: 0 bases; junction bases outside the gene matches: 4. CDR1 and CDR2 (germline): GTSNPN, SVGIG (reference sequence). The CDR3 runs 17 residues.

In DNA, the CDR3 is TGCGCCAGCAGCTGGGGACAGGGTAAAGATACGCAGTATTTT. Its translation is CASSWGQGKDTQYF. This chain joins TRBV5-1 and TRBJ2-3; 9 nucleotides match TRBD1. The CDR3 runs 14 residues. V dropped 3 bases and J dropped 5; count of bases not matched to a gene: 4. Germline values: CDR1 SGHRS, CDR2 YFSETQ. Filled out from reference TRBV5-1 and TRBJ2-3, the complete variable domain reads KAGVTQTPRYLIKTRGQQVTLSCSPISGHRSVSWYQQTPGQGLQFLFEYFSETQRNKGNFPGRFSGRQFSNSRSEMNVSTLELGDSALYLCASSWGQGKDTQYFGPGTRLTVL.

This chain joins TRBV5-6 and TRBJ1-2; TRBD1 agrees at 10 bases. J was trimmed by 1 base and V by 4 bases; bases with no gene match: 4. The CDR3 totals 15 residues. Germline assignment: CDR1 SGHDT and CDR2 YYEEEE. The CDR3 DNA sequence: TGTGCCAGCAGCGTGGGGACAGGGGTTAACTATGGCTACACCTTC. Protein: CASSVGTGVNYGYTF.

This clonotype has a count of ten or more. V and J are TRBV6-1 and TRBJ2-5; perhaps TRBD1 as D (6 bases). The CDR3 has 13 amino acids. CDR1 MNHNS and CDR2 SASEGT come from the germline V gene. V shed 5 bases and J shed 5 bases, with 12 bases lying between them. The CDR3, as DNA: TGTGCCAGCAGTAAAGGACAGATGGAGACCCAGTACTTC. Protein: CASSKGQMETQYF.

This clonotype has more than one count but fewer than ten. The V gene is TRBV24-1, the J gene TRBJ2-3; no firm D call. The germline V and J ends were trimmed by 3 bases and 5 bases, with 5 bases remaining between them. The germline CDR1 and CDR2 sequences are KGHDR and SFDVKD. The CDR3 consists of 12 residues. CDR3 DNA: TGTGCCACCAGTGATATGAAAGATACGCAGTATTTT. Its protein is CATSDMKDTQYF.

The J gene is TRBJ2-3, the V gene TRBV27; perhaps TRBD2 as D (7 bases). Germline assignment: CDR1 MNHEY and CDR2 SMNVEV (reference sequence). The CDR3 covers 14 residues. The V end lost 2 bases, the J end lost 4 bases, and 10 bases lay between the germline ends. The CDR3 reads CASSLDGGPDTQYF. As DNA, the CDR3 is TGTGCCAGCAGTTTAGACGGGGGGCCAGATACGCAGTATTTT.